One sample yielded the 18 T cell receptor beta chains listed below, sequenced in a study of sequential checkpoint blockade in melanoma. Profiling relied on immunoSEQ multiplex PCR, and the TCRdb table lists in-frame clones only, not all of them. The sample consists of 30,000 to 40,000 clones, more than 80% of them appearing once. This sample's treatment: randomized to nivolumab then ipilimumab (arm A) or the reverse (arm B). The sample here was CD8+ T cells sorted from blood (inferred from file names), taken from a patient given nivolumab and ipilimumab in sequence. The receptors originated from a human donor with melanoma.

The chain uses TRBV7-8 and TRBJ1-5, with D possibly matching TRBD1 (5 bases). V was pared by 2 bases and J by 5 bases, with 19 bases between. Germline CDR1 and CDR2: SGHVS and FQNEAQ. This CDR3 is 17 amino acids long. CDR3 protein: CASSLSIPGIIYQPQHF. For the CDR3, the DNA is TGTGCCAGCAGCTTATCTATTCCAGGGATCATTTATCAGCCCCAGCATTTT.

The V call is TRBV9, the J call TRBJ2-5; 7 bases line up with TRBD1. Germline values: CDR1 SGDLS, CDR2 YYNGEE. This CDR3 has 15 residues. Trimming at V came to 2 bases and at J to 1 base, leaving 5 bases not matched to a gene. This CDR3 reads CASSVGDSRQETQYF. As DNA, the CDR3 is TGTGCCAGCAGCGTGGGGGACAGTCGCCAAGAGACCCAGTACTTC.

The CDR3, as DNA: TGTGCCAGCGCGGGACAGGGTCTTTTCTCCTACGAGCAGTGCGTC. This gives the protein CASAGQGLFSYEQCV. V is TRBV21-1 and J is TRBJ2-7; TRBD1, as called in the table, went unchecked against the DNA. TRBV21-1 is tagged as a pseudogene. CDR3 length equals 15 residues.

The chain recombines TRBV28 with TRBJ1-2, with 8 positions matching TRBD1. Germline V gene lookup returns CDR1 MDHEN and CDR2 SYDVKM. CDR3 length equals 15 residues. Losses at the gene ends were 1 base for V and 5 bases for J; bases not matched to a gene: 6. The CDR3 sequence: CASSLSPDRVYGYTF. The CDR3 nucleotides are TGTGCCAGCAGTTTATCCCCGGACAGGGTTTATGGCTACACCTTC.

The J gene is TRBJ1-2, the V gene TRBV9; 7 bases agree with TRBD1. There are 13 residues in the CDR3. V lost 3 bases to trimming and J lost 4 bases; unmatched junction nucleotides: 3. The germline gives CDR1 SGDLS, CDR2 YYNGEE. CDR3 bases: TGTGCCAGCAGCGAGGGACAGAGCTATGGCTACACCTTC. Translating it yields CASSEGQSYGYTF.

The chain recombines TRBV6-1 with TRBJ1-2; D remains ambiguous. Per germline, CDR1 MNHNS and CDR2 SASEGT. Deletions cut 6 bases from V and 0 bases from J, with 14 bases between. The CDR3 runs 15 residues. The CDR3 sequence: CASSPQWATNYGYTF. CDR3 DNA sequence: TGTGCCAGCAGCCCCCAGTGGGCCACTAACTATGGCTACACCTTC.

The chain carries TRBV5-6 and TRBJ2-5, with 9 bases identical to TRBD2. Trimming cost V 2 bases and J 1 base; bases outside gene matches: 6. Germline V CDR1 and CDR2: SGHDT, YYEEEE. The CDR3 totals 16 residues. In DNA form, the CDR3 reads TGTGCCAGCAGCTTCTCACTAGCGGGCCTCCAAGAGACCCAGTACTTC. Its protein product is CASSFSLAGLQETQYF.

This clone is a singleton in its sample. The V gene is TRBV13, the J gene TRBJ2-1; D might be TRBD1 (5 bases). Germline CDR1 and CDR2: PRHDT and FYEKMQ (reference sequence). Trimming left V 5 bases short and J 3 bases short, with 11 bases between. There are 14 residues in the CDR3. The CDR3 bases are TGTGCCAGCAGCCCCGAGCAGGGCTACAATGAGCAGTTCTTC. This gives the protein CASSPEQGYNEQFF. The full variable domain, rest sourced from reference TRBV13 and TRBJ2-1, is AAGVIQSPRHLIKEKRETATLKCYPIPRHDTVYWYQQGPGQDPQFLISFYEKMQSDKGSIPDRFSAQQFSDYHSELNMSSLELGDSALYFCASSPEQGYNEQFFGPGTRLTVL.

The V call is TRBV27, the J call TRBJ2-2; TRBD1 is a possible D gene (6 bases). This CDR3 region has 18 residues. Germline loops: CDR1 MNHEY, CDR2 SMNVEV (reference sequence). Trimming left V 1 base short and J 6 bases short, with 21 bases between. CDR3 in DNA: TGTGCCAGCAGTTTATACAGCCCGGGCAGGGGATGGGCCGGGGAGCTGTTTTTT. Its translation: CASSLYSPGRGWAGELFF.

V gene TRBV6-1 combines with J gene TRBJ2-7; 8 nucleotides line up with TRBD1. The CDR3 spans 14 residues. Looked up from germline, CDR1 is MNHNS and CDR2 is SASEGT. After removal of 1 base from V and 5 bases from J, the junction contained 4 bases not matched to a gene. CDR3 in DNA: TGTGCCAGCAGTGAAGGGACAGGGATGGACGAGCAGTACGTC. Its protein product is CASSEGTGMDEQYV.

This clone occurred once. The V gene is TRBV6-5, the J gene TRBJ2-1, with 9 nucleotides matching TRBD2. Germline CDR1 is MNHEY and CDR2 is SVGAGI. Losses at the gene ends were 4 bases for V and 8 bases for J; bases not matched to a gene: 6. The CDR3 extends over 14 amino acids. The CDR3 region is CASSSGLASYEQFF. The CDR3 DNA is TGTGCCAGCAGTTCCGGACTAGCGTCCTATGAGCAGTTCTTC.

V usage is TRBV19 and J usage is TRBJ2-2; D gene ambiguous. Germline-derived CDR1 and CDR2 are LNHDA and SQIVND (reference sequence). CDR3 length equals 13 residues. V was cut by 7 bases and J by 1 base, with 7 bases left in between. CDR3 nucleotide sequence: TGTGCCAGTATTGCGGAGAACACCGGGGAGCTGTTTTTT. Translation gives CASIAENTGELFF. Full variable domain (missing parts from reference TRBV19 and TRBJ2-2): DGGITQSPKYLFRKEGQNVTLSCEQNLNHDAMYWYRQDPGQGLRLIYYSQIVNDFQKGDIAEGYSVSREKKESFPLTVTSAQKNPTAFYLCASIAENTGELFFGEGSRLTVL.

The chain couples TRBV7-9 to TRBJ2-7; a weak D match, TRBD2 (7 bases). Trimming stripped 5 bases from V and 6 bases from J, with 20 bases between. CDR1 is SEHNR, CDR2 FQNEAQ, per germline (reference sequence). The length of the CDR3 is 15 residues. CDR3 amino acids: CASSPEGGEVGEQYF. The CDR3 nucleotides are TGTGCCAGCAGCCCCGAGGGGGGGGAGGTAGGCGAGCAGTACTTC.

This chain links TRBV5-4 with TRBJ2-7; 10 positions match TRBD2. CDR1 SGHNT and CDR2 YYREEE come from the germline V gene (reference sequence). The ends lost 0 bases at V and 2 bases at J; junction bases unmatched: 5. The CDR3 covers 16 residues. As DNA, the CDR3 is TGTGCCAGCAGCTTGGGAGGTGGACTAGCGGCCTACGAGCAGTACTTC. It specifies CASSLGGGLAAYEQYF.

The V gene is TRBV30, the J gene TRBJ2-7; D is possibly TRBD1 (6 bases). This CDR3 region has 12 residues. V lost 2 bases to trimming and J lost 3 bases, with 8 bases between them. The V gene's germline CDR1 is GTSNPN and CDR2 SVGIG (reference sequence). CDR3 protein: CAWSTGNYEQYF. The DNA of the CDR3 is TGTGCCTGGAGTACAGGGAACTACGAGCAGTACTTC.

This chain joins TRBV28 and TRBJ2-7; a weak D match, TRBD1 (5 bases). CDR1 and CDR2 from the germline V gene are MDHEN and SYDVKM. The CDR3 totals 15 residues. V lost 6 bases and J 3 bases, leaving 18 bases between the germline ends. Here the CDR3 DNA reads TGTGCCAGCAGCTTGTATCGACAGAGAGACTACGAGCAGTACTTC. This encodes CASSLYRQRDYEQYF. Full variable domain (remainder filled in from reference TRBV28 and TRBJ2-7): DVKVTQSSRYLVKRTGEKVFLECVQDMDHENMFWYRQDPGLGLRLIYFSYDVKMKEKGDIPEGYSVSREKKERFSLILESASTNQTSMYLCASSLYRQRDYEQYFGPGTRLTVT.

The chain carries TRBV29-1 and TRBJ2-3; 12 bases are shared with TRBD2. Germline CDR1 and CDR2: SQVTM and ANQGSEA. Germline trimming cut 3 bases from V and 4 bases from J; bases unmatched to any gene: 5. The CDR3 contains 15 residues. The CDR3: CSVETSGSGADTQYF. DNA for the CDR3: TGCAGCGTTGAGACTAGCGGGAGTGGTGCAGATACGCAGTATTTT.

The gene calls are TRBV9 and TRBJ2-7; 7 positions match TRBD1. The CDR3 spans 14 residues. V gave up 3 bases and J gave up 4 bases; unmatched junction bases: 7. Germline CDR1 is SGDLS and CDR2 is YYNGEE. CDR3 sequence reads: CASSAGTAIYEQYF. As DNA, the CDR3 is TGTGCCAGCAGCGCCGGGACAGCGATTTACGAGCAGTACTTC.